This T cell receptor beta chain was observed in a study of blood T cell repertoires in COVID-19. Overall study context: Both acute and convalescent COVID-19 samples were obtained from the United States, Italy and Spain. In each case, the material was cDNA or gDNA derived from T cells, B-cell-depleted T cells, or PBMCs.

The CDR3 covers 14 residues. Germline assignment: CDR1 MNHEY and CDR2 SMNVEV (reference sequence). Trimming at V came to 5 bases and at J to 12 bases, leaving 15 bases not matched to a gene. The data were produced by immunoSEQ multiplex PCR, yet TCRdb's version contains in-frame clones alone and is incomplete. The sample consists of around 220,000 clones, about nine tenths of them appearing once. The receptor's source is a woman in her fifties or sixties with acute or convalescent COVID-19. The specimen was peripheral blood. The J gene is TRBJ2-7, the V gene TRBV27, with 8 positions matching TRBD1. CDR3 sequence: CASSPIGQGALGYF. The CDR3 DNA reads TGTGCCAGCAGTCCCATCGGGCAGGGGGCCCTAGGGTACTTC.